These 24 T cell receptor beta chains were all obtained from the same sample, sequenced in a study of shared clonotypes between healthy human individuals. Positively selected for CCR7, the CD45RO-negative cells used as naive CD8 cells excluded terminally differentiated effector memory CD45RA+ cells. Method: immunoSEQ multiplex PCR; TCRdb's copy keeps in-frame clones and lacks some. The sample yields millions of clones, less than 95% seen once. The material sequenced was naive CD8+ T cells sorted from blood. These receptor sequences come from a man aged 18 to 29 in good health.

This clone was recorded many times. This CDR3 is also generated by other DNA sequences in the sample. The chain uses TRBV9 and TRBJ2-7; 7 nucleotides match TRBD2. The CDR3 runs to 14 residues. The germline V gene encodes CDR1 SGDLS and CDR2 YYNGEE. V shed 0 bases, J shed 0 bases, and the junction held 0 bases outside the gene matches. CDR3 region: CASSVGGSSYEQYF. The CDR3 DNA reads TGTGCCAGCAGCGTAGGCGGGAGCTCCTACGAGCAGTACTTC.

The chain uses TRBV4-3 and TRBJ2-3; unclear D gene. Looked up from germline, CDR1 is LGHNA and CDR2 is YSLEER. V gave up 3 bases and J gave up 2 bases, with 18 bases separating them. CDR3 size: 17 residues. CDR3 nucleotides: TGCGCCAGCAGCCAGAATGACCCGGGCTTAATCACAGATACGCAGTATTTT. It translates to CASSQNDPGLITDTQYF.

The CDR3 sequence: CASSINSETLHNEQFF. In nucleotides, the CDR3 is TGTGCCAGTAGTATTAATAGCGAGACATTACACAATGAGCAGTTCTTC. V gene TRBV19 combines with J gene TRBJ2-1, with D perhaps TRBD2 (5 bases). Trimming took 3 bases from V and 5 from J, leaving 17 bases between them. Germline V gene sequence: CDR1 LNHDA, CDR2 SQIVND (reference sequence). The CDR3 is 16 residues long.

The genes are TRBV11-2 and TRBJ2-2; no reliable D call. Germline CDR1 and CDR2: SGHAT and FQNNGV. V lost 5 bases to trimming and J lost 8 bases, with 6 bases between them. CDR3 length: 11 amino acids. The CDR3 region has the DNA TGTGCCAGCAGCGACCTAGGGGAGCTGTTTTTT. It translates to CASSDLGELFF.

The gene calls are TRBV7-9 and TRBJ1-1; 8 bases match TRBD1. V lost 1 base, J lost 1 base, and 5 bases stayed unmatched. In germline, CDR1 is SEHNR, CDR2 FQNEAQ (reference sequence). The length of the CDR3 is 16 residues. The CDR3 loop is CASSLVSGGPNTEAFF. Here the CDR3 DNA reads TGTGCCAGCAGCTTAGTATCAGGGGGCCCGAACACTGAAGCTTTCTTT.

J is TRBJ2-3 and V is TRBV27; D is perhaps TRBD2 (5 bases). The ends were cut back, 2 bases at V and 4 bases at J, with 16 bases in the middle. Germline CDR1 is MNHEY and CDR2 is SMNVEV (reference sequence). This CDR3 spans 16 amino acids. DNA for the CDR3: TGTGCCAGCAGTTTAGGCGCGGGCCTAGGAGCAGATACGCAGTATTTT. Its translation: CASSLGAGLGADTQYF.

The V gene is TRBV7-2, the J gene TRBJ2-5, with D possibly matching TRBD2 (6 bases). The CDR3 runs to 15 residues. V was shortened by 5 bases and J by 2 bases, with 15 bases between the two germline ends. Germline V gives CDR1 SGHTA, CDR2 FQGNSA. The CDR3 protein is CASSPFGSGQETQYF. The DNA for the CDR3 is TGTGCCAGCAGCCCCTTCGGTAGCGGTCAAGAGACCCAGTACTTC.

Here the CDR3 reads CASSWTLNTEAFF. DNA for the CDR3: TGTGCCAGCAGCTGGACACTGAACACTGAAGCTTTCTTT. The chain uses TRBV5-6 and TRBJ1-1; D possibly corresponds to TRBD1 (5 bases). Trimming left V 3 bases short and J 0 bases short, with 6 bases between. The CDR3 length is 13 residues. Germline V gives CDR1 SGHDT, CDR2 YYEEEE.

In the case of this clone: The junction departs from the called germline gene at one end, perhaps through a read error. This chain uses TRBV11-3 with TRBJ2-7; 7 bases match TRBD2. CDR3 length equals 14 residues. CDR1 and CDR2 from the germline V gene are SGHNT and YENEEA. CDR3 residues: CASTLGEGIYEQYF. In DNA form, the CDR3 reads TGTGCCAGCACCTTAGGGGAGGGGATCTACGAGCAGTACTTC.

The V gene is TRBV4-1, the J gene TRBJ2-1, with D perhaps given as TRBD1 or TRBD2 (5 bases each). CDR1 and CDR2 from the germline V gene are MGHRA and YSYEKL. V was pared by 3 bases and J by 9 bases, with 15 bases between. The CDR3 runs 14 residues. As DNA, the CDR3 is TGCGCCAGCAGCCATCCCGGGACCGTACCTGAGCAGTTCTTC. This gives the protein CASSHPGTVPEQFF.

This clone came up once. The rearrangement links TRBV2 to TRBJ1-2; TRBD1 is a possible D gene (5 bases). The CDR3 covers 20 residues. Trimming stripped 7 bases from V and 2 bases from J, with 32 bases between. Per the germline V gene, CDR1 is SNHLY and CDR2 is FYNNEI. The CDR3 here is CASMGFFTGSDTPLNYGYTF. In DNA, the CDR3 is TGTGCCAGCATGGGATTCTTCACAGGCTCCGACACCCCTCTGAACTATGGCTACACCTTC.

The V gene is TRBV7-9, the J gene TRBJ2-7, with D tentatively TRBD1 or TRBD2 (6 bases each). CDR3 size: 16 residues. The germline CDR1 and CDR2 sequences are SEHNR and FQNEAQ (reference sequence). V lost 4 bases and J 0 bases, leaving 16 bases between the germline ends. Here the CDR3 DNA reads TGTGCCAGCAGCTCACTCCGGGGGCCTAGCTCCTACGAGCAGTACTTC. Encoded protein: CASSSLRGPSSYEQYF.

This chain links TRBV11-2 with TRBJ2-7, with no clear D. This CDR3 is built from 15 residues. CDR1 is SGHAT, CDR2 FQNNGV, per germline. The ends were cut back, 0 bases at V and 5 bases at J, with 14 bases in the middle. CDR3 sequence reads: CASSLEAPPFHEQYF. In nucleotides, the CDR3 is TGTGCCAGCAGCTTAGAGGCCCCGCCATTCCACGAGCAGTACTTC. The complete variable domain, with remaining parts taken from reference TRBV11-2 and TRBJ2-7, reads EAGVAQSPRYKIIEKRQSVAFWCNPISGHATLYWYQQILGQGPKLLIQFQNNGVVDDSQLPKDRFSAERLKGVDSTLKIQPAKLEDSAVYLCASSLEAPPFHEQYFGPGTRLTVT.

The genes are TRBV6-5 and TRBJ2-7; no definite D call. Trimming left V 2 bases short and J 0 bases short, with 8 bases between. Germline V lookup: CDR1 MNHEY, CDR2 SVGAGI. The CDR3 extends over 14 amino acids. Here the CDR3 reads CASSYNPASYEQYF. The CDR3 coding sequence is TGTGCCAGCAGTTACAATCCAGCCTCCTACGAGCAGTACTTC.

The chain links TRBV4-1 to TRBJ2-2; D remains ambiguous. Germline CDR1 MGHRA, CDR2 YSYEKL. V was shortened by 1 base and J by 6 bases, with 12 bases between the two germline ends. The CDR3 is 15 amino acids. The DNA of the CDR3 is TGCGCCAGCAGCCAAGCGGGCAGCCGCCCCGGGGAGCTGTTTTTT. Protein: CASSQAGSRPGELFF.

This chain links TRBV10-2 with TRBJ2-7; D might be TRBD1 (5 bases). In germline, CDR1 is WSHSY, CDR2 SAAADI. Trimming shortened V by 8 bases and J by 3 bases, and 8 bases separated the two germline ends. The CDR3 length is 11 residues. CDR3 DNA sequence: TGCGCCAGCGCCGACAGCTACGAGCAGTACTTC. This gives the protein CASADSYEQYF.

This clone came up once. The J gene is TRBJ2-5, the V gene TRBV7-9; 8 bases map to TRBD2. There are 14 residues in the CDR3. V lost 5 bases to trimming and J lost 3 bases; unmatched junction nucleotides: 5. In germline, CDR1 is SEHNR, CDR2 FQNEAQ (reference sequence). In DNA form, the CDR3 reads TGTGCCAGCAGCGAAAATAGCGGGAAAGAGACCCAGTACTTC. Encoded protein: CASSENSGKETQYF. The whole variable domain, remainder taken from reference TRBV7-9 and TRBJ2-5, is DTGVSQNPRHKITKRGQNVTFRCDPISEHNRLYWYRQTLGQGPEFLTYFQNEAQLEKSRLLSDRFSAERPKGSFSTLEIQRTEQGDSAMYLCASSENSGKETQYFGPGTRLLVL.

The genes are TRBV21-1 and TRBJ1-2; the D call of TRBD1 is as the table states it, not checked on the DNA. TRBV21-1 is a pseudogene segment. The CDR3 is made up of 14 amino acids. CDR3 DNA sequence: TGTGCCACCAAGGGGCCAGGGGCTAACTATGGCTACACCTTC. Protein: CATKGPGANYGYTF.

This sequence joins TRBV2 and TRBJ2-7; 7 bases map to TRBD1. The J segment lost 0 bases and the V segment lost 3 bases, leaving 2 bases of the junction unmatched. CDR3 length: 14 amino acids. The germline gives CDR1 SNHLY, CDR2 FYNNEI. CDR3 nucleotides: TGTGCCAGCAGTGAGGGGACAGCCTCCTACGAGCAGTACTTC. Protein: CASSEGTASYEQYF.

This rearrangement joins TRBV9 to TRBJ1-3; the D is unclear. Germline CDR1 and CDR2: SGDLS and YYNGEE. The CDR3 has 13 amino acids. V dropped 0 bases and J dropped 6 bases, with 7 bases sitting between them. CDR3 protein: CASSVGAANTIYF. The DNA for the CDR3 is TGTGCCAGCAGCGTAGGGGCAGCAAACACCATATATTTT. Complete variable domain (other parts from reference TRBV9 and TRBJ1-3): DSGVTQTPKHLITATGQRVTLRCSPRSGDLSVYWYQQSLDQGLQFLIQYYNGEERAKGNILERFSAQQFPDLHSELNLSSLELGDSALYFCASSVGAANTIYFGEGSWLTVV.

V is TRBV19 and J is TRBJ1-5, with D maybe TRBD1 (6 bases). The CDR3 has 16 amino acids. With 4 bases removed from V and 0 bases from J, the gap between germline ends came to 13 bases. Germline assignment: CDR1 LNHDA and CDR2 SQIVND (reference sequence). The CDR3 loop is CASSNQQGPSNQPQHF. In nucleotides, the CDR3 is TGTGCCAGTAGTAACCAACAGGGACCTAGCAATCAGCCCCAGCATTTT. The full variable domain, in which reference TRBV19 and TRBJ1-5 provide the parts outside the CDR3, is DGGITQSPKYLFRKEGQNVTLSCEQNLNHDAMYWYRQDPGQGLRLIYYSQIVNDFQKGDIAEGYSVSREKKESFPLTVTSAQKNPTAFYLCASSNQQGPSNQPQHFGDGTRLSIL.

The chain combines TRBV13 with TRBJ2-7; D is tentatively TRBD1 or TRBD2 (5 bases each). CDR3 length equals 13 residues. V was pared by 4 bases and J by 7 bases, with 14 bases between. CDR1 PRHDT and CDR2 FYEKMQ come from the germline V gene (reference sequence). The CDR3 reads CASSSAGPGEQYF. In DNA form, the CDR3 reads TGTGCCAGCAGCTCAGCAGGGCCGGGGGAGCAGTACTTC.

J is TRBJ2-2 and V is TRBV11-1; the match to TRBD1 covers 7 bases. This CDR3 spans 16 amino acids. Germline V gene data show CDR1 as SGHAT and CDR2 as FQDESV (reference sequence). The ends lost 2 bases at V and 3 bases at J; junction bases unmatched: 6. CDR3 residues: CASSLRGGLDTGELFF. The CDR3 region has the DNA TGTGCCAGCAGCTTACGAGGGGGCTTGGACACCGGGGAGCTGTTTTTT.

V and J are TRBV29-1 and TRBJ2-1, with TRBD2 matching over 9 bases. Per the germline V gene, CDR1 is SQVTM and CDR2 is ANQGSEA. The V gene end was trimmed by 3 bases and the J gene end by 3 bases; junction bases not matched to a gene: 6. The CDR3 is 15 residues long. The CDR3 nucleotides read TGCAGCGTTGACGGGGCTAGCGGGGTCTACAATGAGCAGTTCTTC. Amino acids: CSVDGASGVYNEQFF.